This note documents a single T cell receptor (beta chain) sequence. The sample comes from a study of sequential checkpoint blockade in melanoma. For the study at large: Arm A got nivolumab then ipilimumab; arm B the reverse, 1:1.

This CDR3 has 14 residues. Between the trimmed V and J ends, which lost 5 bases and 2 bases, there was a span of 12 bases. CDR1 is PRHDT, CDR2 FYEKMQ, per germline (reference sequence). Produced via immunoSEQ multiplex PCR; TCRdb's table is partial and in-frame only. The sample records around 18,000 clones, 60% to 80% being singletons. Noted treatment: randomized to nivolumab then ipilimumab (arm A) or the reverse (arm B). Live CD3+CD8+ CD19− CD56− cells were sorted from PBMCs. This chain connects TRBV13 to TRBJ1-1; D is possibly TRBD1 (6 bases). This TCR came from a human donor with melanoma. The sequenced sample was CD8+ T cells sorted from blood (inferred from file names), obtained from a patient given nivolumab and ipilimumab in sequence. As DNA, the CDR3 is TGTGCCAGCAGCGCCGGGGGGGCTAACACTGAAGCTTTCTTT. This codes for CASSAGGANTEAFF.